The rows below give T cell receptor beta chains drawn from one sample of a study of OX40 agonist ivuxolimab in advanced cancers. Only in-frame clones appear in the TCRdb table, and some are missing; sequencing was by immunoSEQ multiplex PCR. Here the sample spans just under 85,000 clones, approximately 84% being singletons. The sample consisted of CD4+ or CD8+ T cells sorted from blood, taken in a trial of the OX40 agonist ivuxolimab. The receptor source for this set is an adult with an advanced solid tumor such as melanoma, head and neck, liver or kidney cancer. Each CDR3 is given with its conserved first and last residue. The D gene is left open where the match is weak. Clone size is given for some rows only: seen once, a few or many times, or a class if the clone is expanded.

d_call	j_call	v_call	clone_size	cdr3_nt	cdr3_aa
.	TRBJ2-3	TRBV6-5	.	TGTGCCAGCAGTTACTCGAGGGGGGGCACAGATACGCAGTATTTT	CASSYSRGGTDTQYF
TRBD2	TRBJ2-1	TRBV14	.	TGTGCCAGCAGCCAAGGGACTAGCGGGGCCTACAATGAGCAGTTCTTC	CASSQGTSGAYNEQFF
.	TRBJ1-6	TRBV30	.	TGTGCCTGGATCCGGAGGTCCTATAATTCACCCCTCCACTTT	CAWIRRSYNSPLHF
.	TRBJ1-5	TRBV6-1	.	TGTGCCAGTCGTCTACGGGGCATCGGCAATCAGCCCCAGCATTTT	CASRLRGIGNQPQHF
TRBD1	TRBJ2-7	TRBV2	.	TGTGCCAGCAGTGAAGTGGGACAGGACTCCTACGAGCAGTACTTC	CASSEVGQDSYEQYF
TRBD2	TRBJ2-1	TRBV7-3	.	TGTGCCAGCAGCGTATCGACTAGCGGGGGCCATGAGCAGTTCTTC	CASSVSTSGGHEQFF
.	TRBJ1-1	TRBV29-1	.	TGCAGCGTTAGCAGGGGCGACACTGAAGCTTTCTTT	CSVSRGDTEAFF
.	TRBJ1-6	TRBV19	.	TGTGCCAGTAGTTCTCTTGTCAGGGCTCCCCTCCACTTT	CASSSLVRAPLHF
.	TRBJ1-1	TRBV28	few	TGTGCCAGCAGGAACACTGAAGCTTTCTTT	CASRNTEAFF
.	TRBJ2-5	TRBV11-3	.	TGTGCCAGCAGCGGGAGCGGCGAGACCCAGTACTTC	CASSGSGETQYF
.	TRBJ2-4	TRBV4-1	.	TGCGCCAGCAGCCAAGTCTTAGGGGGGAGAGACATTCAGTACTTC	CASSQVLGGRDIQYF
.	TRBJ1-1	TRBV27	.	TGTGCCAGCAGTTTATCTGTACTCGAGAACACTGAAGCTTTCTTT	CASSLSVLENTEAFF
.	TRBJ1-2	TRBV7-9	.	TGTGCCAGCAGCCCGGACGGCAACTATGGCTACACCTTC	CASSPDGNYGYTF
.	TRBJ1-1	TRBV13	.	TGTGCCAGCAGCTCGGGACAATTGAACACTGAAGCTTTCTTT	CASSSGQLNTEAFF
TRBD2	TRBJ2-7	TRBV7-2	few	TGTGCCAGCAGCCCTCAGGGCGCGGGAGTTTCCGAGCAGTACTTC	CASSPQGAGVSEQYF
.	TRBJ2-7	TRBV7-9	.	TGTGCCAGCAGCCACGGAGGGACCTCCTACGAGCAGTACTTC	CASSHGGTSYEQYF
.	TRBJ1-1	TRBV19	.	TGTGCCAGTAAAGATGGTTCAGGTTCAAACACTGAAGCTTTCTTT	CASKDGSGSNTEAFF
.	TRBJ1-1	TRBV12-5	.	TGTGCTAGTGAACTAGGGGGACGAGTCACTGAAGCTTTCTTT	CASELGGRVTEAFF
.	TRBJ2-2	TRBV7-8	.	TGTGCCAGCAGCTTCTCAGGGGAGATGAACACCGGGGAGCTGTTTTTT	CASSFSGEMNTGELFF
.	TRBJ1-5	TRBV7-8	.	TGTGCCAGCAGCTTAGGGCGGAATCAGCCCCAGCATTTT	CASSLGRNQPQHF
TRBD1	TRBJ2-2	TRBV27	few	TGTGCCAGCAGCTCTGGACAGGGGAACACCGGGGAGCTGTTTTTT	CASSSGQGNTGELFF
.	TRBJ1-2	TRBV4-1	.	TGCGCCAGCAGCCAAGGGGGCAGTGGGGCAGGGCGAGGCTACACCTTC	CASSQGGSGAGRGYTF
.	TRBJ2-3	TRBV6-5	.	TGTGCCAGCAGAGCCGAGCGGAGGGGCGCAGATACGCAGTATTTT	CASRAERRGADTQYF
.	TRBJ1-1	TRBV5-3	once	TGTGCTCCCGCACCGCGGGGCACTGAAGCTTTCTTT	CAPAPRGTEAFF
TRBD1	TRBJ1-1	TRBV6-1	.	TGTGCCAGCAGTGGACACAGGGGGCCGAACACTGAAGCTTTCTTT	CASSGHRGPNTEAFF
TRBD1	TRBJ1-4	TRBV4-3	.	TGCGCCAGCAGCCGGACAGGGGGAGGAGGTGAAAAACTGTTTTTT	CASSRTGGGGEKLFF
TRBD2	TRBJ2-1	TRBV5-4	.	TGTGCCAGTCAACTAGCGGGGGTCAATGAGCAGTTCTTC	CASQLAGVNEQFF
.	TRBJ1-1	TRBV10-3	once	TGTGCCATCAGTGAGGGGTTAATGAACACTGAAGCTTTCTTT	CAISEGLMNTEAFF
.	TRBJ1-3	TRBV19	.	TGTGCCAGTAGTATTACCGGGAGCCGAAACACCATATATTTT	CASSITGSRNTIYF